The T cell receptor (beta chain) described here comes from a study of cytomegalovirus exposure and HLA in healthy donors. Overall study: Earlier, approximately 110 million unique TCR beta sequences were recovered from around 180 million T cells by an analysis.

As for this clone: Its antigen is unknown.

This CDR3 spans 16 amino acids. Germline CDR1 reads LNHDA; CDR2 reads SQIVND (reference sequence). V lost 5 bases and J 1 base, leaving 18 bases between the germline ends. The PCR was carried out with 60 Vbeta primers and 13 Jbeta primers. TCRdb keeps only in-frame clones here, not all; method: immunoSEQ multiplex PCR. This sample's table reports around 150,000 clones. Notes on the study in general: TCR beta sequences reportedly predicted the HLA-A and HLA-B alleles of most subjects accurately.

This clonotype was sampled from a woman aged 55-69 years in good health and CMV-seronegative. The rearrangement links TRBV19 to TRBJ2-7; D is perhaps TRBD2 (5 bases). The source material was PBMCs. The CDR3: CASSLAGVGESYEQYF. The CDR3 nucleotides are TGTGCCAGTAGTCTTGCCGGGGTCGGGGAGTCCTACGAGCAGTACTTC. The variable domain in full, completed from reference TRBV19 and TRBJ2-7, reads DGGITQSPKYLFRKEGQNVTLSCEQNLNHDAMYWYRQDPGQGLRLIYYSQIVNDFQKGDIAEGYSVSREKKESFPLTVTSAQKNPTAFYLCASSLAGVGESYEQYFGPGTRLTVT.